A selection of T cell receptor beta chains follows, all from one sample in a study of blood T cell repertoires in COVID-19. The repertoire was sequenced with immunoSEQ multiplex PCR; TCRdb's copy has only in-frame clones and lacks some. This repertoire shows approximately 50,000 clones, approximately 90% found once; its top ten account for less than 6.5%. Sequencing used peripheral blood. The receptors come from an older man with acute or convalescent COVID-19. CDR3s include the opening cysteine and the closing phenylalanine or tryptophan. A D gene is named only where the DNA matches it firmly. Only part of the rows carry a size: once, few, many, or a class if the clone is expanded.

>NA|TRBD1|TRBJ2-7|TRBV19
TGTGCCAGCTCAGGACAGGGGTGGTACGAGCAGTACTTC
CASSGQGWYEQYF
>NA|NA|TRBJ1-2|TRBV7-8
TGTGCCAGCAGCCCTGGACACGAAGGCTATGGCTACACCTTC
CASSPGHEGYGYTF
>NA|NA|TRBJ1-5|TRBV6-6
TGTGCCACATTGACCGTAGCTAATCAGCCCCAGCATTTT
CATLTVANQPQHF
>NA|NA|TRBJ1-4|TRBV3-1/TRBV3-2
TGTGCCAGCAGCGCTCACATGGGGCAGGCTCTTTTT
CASSAHMGQALF
>NA|NA|TRBJ1-2|TRBV2
TGTGCCAGCAGTGAATGGAAAGGAGGGTTGGGGCCTAACTATGGCTACACCTTC
CASSEWKGGLGPNYGYTF
>NA|TRBD1|TRBJ2-2|TRBV2
TGTGCCAGCACTGGGACAGGTCGGAACACCGGGGAGCTGTTTTTT
CASTGTGRNTGELFF
>NA|TRBD1|TRBJ1-1|TRBV19
TGTGCCAGTAGTATAGATAACAGGGGGTTGAGCACTGAAGCTTTCTTT
CASSIDNRGLSTEAFF
>NA|NA|TRBJ1-1|TRBV19
TGTGCCAGTAGTCCTATCCTCCCCAACACTGAAGCTTTCTTT
CASSPILPNTEAFF
>NA|TRBD1|TRBJ2-5|TRBV6-2/TRBV6-3
TGTGCCAGCAGCGCGACAGGGGTCCGAGGTGAGACCCAGTACTTC
CASSATGVRGETQYF
>few|NA|TRBJ2-7|TRBV11-2
TGTGCCAGCAGCTTTAGGGGACACACGCAGTACTTC
CASSFRGHTQYF
>NA|NA|TRBJ2-2|TRBV9
TGTGCCAGCAGCGCTCGGCAGAGCGCGAACACCGGGGAGCTGTTTTTT
CASSARQSANTGELFF
>NA|NA|TRBJ1-1|TRBV6-5
TGTGCCAGCAGTTACTCAGCGAGGGCGAACACTGAAGCTTTCTTT
CASSYSARANTEAFF
>NA|NA|TRBJ2-5|TRBV18
TGTGCCAGCTCCCCGGGACTCGAGGAGACCCAGTACTTC
CASSPGLEETQYF
>NA|NA|TRBJ1-3|TRBV5-1
TGCGCCAGCAGCCCTAATGGTGGAAACACCATATATTTT
CASSPNGGNTIYF
>NA|TRBD1|TRBJ2-3|TRBV6-5
TGTGCCAGCAGTACCGGGACAGCGACAGATACGCAGTATTTT
CASSTGTATDTQYF
>NA|NA|TRBJ1-4|TRBV14
TGTGCCAGCAGCCAAGAGTACAGGTTTAATGAAAAACTGTTTTTT
CASSQEYRFNEKLFF
>NA|NA|TRBJ1-2|TRBV5-1
TGCGCCAGCAGTTCCCAAGACAGGAAAGCTAACTATGGCTACACCTTC
CASSSQDRKANYGYTF
>NA|TRBD2|TRBJ2-7|TRBV19
TGTGCCAGTAGTAGTCGGACTAGCGGGGGCTACGAGCAGTACTTC
CASSSRTSGGYEQYF
>medium-sized|TRBD1|TRBJ1-2|TRBV11-2
TGTGCCAGCAGCTCGGACAGGTCACGGGGCTACACCTTC
CASSSDRSRGYTF
>NA|NA|TRBJ2-4|TRBV15
TGTGCCACCAGCAGAGAATTCGGGGTGGTAGCCAAAAACATTCAGTACTTC
CATSREFGVVAKNIQYF
>NA|NA|TRBJ1-4|TRBV4-3
TGCGCCAGCAGCCGCGGGGGGACCTCGGTTGGTGAAAAACTGTTTTTT
CASSRGGTSVGEKLFF
>NA|NA|TRBJ2-2|TRBV12-3/TRBV12-4
TGTGCCAGCAGTTTCTTTCCCGGGGAGCTGTTTTTT
CASSFFPGELFF
>NA|NA|TRBJ2-2|TRBV14
TGTGCCAGCAGCCAAGCTGGGTGGTGGCGGTCGAACACCGGGGAGCTGTTTTTT
CASSQAGWWRSNTGELFF
>NA|NA|TRBJ2-5|TRBV18
TGTGCCAGCTCACCACTTACCACATACCACAAAGAGACCCAGTACTTC
CASSPLTTYHKETQYF
>NA|NA|TRBJ2-7|TRBV7-3
TGTGCCAGCAGTCCTAGCGTAGGGGTAAGCGAGCAGTACTTC
CASSPSVGVSEQYF
>NA|NA|TRBJ1-3|TRBV7-9
TGTGCCAGCAGTCCCTGGGCGTCGGAAAACACCATATATTTT
CASSPWASENTIYF
>NA|NA|TRBJ1-5|TRBV20-1
TGCAGTGCTAGTACGGTAAATAGCAATCAGCCCCAGCATTTT
CSASTVNSNQPQHF
>NA|NA|TRBJ1-4|TRBV21-1
TGTGCCAGCAGCTCAAAAGACAGGGCCACTAATGAAAAACTGTTTTTT
CASSSKDRATNEKLFF
>NA|TRBD1|TRBJ1-1|TRBV10-3
TGTGCCATCAGTGAGAGGACCAGGGGGCGGACTGAAGCTTTCTTT
CAISERTRGRTEAFF
>NA|NA|TRBJ1-1|TRBV7-9
TGTGCCAGCAGCTTCATCATGAACACTGAAGCTTTCTTT
CASSFIMNTEAFF
>NA|TRBD2|TRBJ2-1|TRBV30
TGTGCCGGAGTTAGACGGGGGGGCTGGCCGAATGAGCAGTTCTTC
CAGVRRGGWPNEQFF
>NA|TRBD1|TRBJ1-4|TRBV2
TGTGCCAGCAGGGGACAGGGGGGGGATGAAAAACTGTTTTTT
CASRGQGGDEKLFF
>NA|NA|TRBJ1-2|TRBV5-8
TGTGCCAGCAGCTTGGCCTGGACTTTCGCTGGCTACACCTTC
CASSLAWTFAGYTF
>NA|NA|TRBJ2-3|TRBV5-5
TGTGCCAGCAGCCTCCCGACAGATACGCAGTATTTT
CASSLPTDTQYF
>NA|NA|TRBJ1-6|TRBV7-8
TGTGCCAGCAGCTCCTTCCCGGGCAGGGAGGCTCATAATTCACCCCTCCACTTT
CASSSFPGREAHNSPLHF
>NA|NA|TRBJ1-3|TRBV4-3
TGCGCCAGCAGCCAAGGCCTTTACACAAGCTCTGGAAACACCATATATTTT
CASSQGLYTSSGNTIYF
>NA|TRBD1|TRBJ2-5|TRBV2
TGTGCCAGCAGCTACAGGGGCCAAGAGACCCAGTACTTC
CASSYRGQETQYF
>NA|NA|TRBJ2-2|TRBV2
TGTGCCAGCATTCCGCCCCTGGACAAGAACACCGGGGAGCTGTTTTTT
CASIPPLDKNTGELFF
>NA|NA|TRBJ1-4|TRBV12-3/TRBV12-4
TGTGCCAGCAGAGCCATAGAAAAACTGTTTTTT
CASRAIEKLFF
>once|TRBD1|TRBJ2-7|TRBV3-1/TRBV3-2
TGTGCCAGCAGCCAAGCCTGGACAGGGGGCTCCCCATACTACGAGCAGTACTTC
CASSQAWTGGSPYYEQYF
>NA|TRBD1|TRBJ2-5|TRBV5-1
TGCGCCAGCAGACCACAGGGGCAAGAGACCCAGTACTTC
CASRPQGQETQYF
>NA|TRBD2|TRBJ2-7|TRBV6-5
TGTGCCAGCCGGCTGACGGTCCGGGACTACTACGAGCAGTACTTC
CASRLTVRDYYEQYF
>NA|NA|TRBJ2-7|TRBV5-1
TGCGCCAGCAGCTTGGCAATACAGATCTACTCCTACGAGCAGTACTTC
CASSLAIQIYSYEQYF
>NA|NA|TRBJ2-7|TRBV5-4
TGTGCCAGCAGCTTGGGGCAGGACAACTCCTACGAGCAGTACTTC
CASSLGQDNSYEQYF
>NA|TRBD1|TRBJ1-3|TRBV7-9
TGTGCCAGCAGCTCAATTGACAGGGCTGGAAACACCATATATTTT
CASSSIDRAGNTIYF
>once|NA|TRBJ1-4|TRBV2
TGTGCCAGCAGTCTAGACAGGACTAATGAAAAACTGTTTTTT
CASSLDRTNEKLFF
>NA|NA|TRBJ2-2|TRBV9
TGTGCCAGCAGCGTAGGGAGGAACACGAACACCGGGGAGCTGTTTTTT
CASSVGRNTNTGELFF
>NA|TRBD1|TRBJ1-2|TRBV2
TGTGCCAGCAGTGGGGACAGGGAGGGGAACTATGGCTACACCTTC
CASSGDREGNYGYTF
>NA|TRBD1|TRBJ2-3|TRBV5-8
TGTGCCAGCAGCTCCGGGACAGCGACCACAGATACGCAGTATTTT
CASSSGTATTDTQYF
>NA|TRBD1|TRBJ2-7|TRBV5-1
TGCGCCAGCAGCCCGGGACAGCTACATTACGAGCAGTACTTC
CASSPGQLHYEQYF
>NA|NA|TRBJ1-4|TRBV30
TGTGCCTGGATCGGTCAGGAAAATGAAAAACTGTTTTTT
CAWIGQENEKLFF
>NA|NA|TRBJ1-5|TRBV2
TGTGCCAGCGAACAGGGTAACAATCAGCCCCAGCATTTT
CASEQGNNQPQHF
>NA|NA|TRBJ1-3|TRBV5-5
TGTGCCAGCAGCTTGATGCAACCAGGGTTGCGTGGAAACACCATATATTTT
CASSLMQPGLRGNTIYF
>NA|NA|TRBJ2-3|TRBV27
TGTGCCATCCTGGGGCCCCCTGGCACAGATACGCAGTATTTT
CAILGPPGTDTQYF
>NA|NA|TRBJ2-7|TRBV14
TGTGCCAGCAGCCACTCCTTCGGCGAGCAGTACTTC
CASSHSFGEQYF
>NA|TRBD1|TRBJ1-2|TRBV6-4
TGTGCCAGCACCGGCAGGGACAGCTATGGCTACACCTTC
CASTGRDSYGYTF
>NA|TRBD2|TRBJ2-1|TRBV20-1
TGCAGTGCTAGTGGCGGGGGACACAATGAGCAGTTCTTC
CSASGGGHNEQFF
>NA|NA|TRBJ2-6|TRBV5-1
TGCGCCAGCAGCTTGGTAGCAGTGCGCTCTGGGGCCAACGTCCTGACTTTC
CASSLVAVRSGANVLTF
>NA|NA|TRBJ2-6|TRBV6-2/TRBV6-3
TGTGCCAGCAGTACGGGACACGCCGCCTCTGGGGCCAACGTCCTGACTTTC
CASSTGHAASGANVLTF